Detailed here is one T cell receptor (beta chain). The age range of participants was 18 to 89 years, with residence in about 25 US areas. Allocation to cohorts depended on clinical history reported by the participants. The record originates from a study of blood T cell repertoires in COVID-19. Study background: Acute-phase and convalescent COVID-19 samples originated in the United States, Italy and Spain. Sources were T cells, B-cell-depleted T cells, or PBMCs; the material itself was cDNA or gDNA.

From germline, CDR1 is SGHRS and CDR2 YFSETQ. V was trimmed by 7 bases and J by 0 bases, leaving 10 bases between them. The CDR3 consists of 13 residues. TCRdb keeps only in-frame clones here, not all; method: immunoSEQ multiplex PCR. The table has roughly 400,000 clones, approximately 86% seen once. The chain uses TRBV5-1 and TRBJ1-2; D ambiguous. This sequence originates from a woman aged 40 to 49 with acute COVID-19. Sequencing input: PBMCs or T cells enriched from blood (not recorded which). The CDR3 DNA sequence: TGCGCCAGCTCGACATCGCCTAACTATGGCTACACCTTC. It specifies CASSTSPNYGYTF.